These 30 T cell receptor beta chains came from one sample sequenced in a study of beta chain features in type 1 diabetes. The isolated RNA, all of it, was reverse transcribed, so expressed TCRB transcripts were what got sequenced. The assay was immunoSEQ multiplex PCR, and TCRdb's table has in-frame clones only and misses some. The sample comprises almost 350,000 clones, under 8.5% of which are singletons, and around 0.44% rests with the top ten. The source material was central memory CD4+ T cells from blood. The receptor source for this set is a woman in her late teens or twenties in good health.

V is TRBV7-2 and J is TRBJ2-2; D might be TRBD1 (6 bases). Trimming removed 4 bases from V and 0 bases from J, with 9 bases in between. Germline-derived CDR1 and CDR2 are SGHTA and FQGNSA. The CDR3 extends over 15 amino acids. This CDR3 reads CASSSGHSNTGELFF. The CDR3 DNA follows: TGTGCCAGCAGCTCGGGACACTCGAACACCGGGGAGCTGTTTTTT.

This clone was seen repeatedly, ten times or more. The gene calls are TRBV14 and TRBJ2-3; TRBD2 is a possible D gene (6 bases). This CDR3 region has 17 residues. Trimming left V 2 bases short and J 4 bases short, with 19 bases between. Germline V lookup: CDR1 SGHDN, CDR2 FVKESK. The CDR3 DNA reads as TGTGCCAGCAGCCAACTCCGGGACTGGTCGACCGCAGATACGCAGTATTTT. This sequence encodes CASSQLRDWSTADTQYF.

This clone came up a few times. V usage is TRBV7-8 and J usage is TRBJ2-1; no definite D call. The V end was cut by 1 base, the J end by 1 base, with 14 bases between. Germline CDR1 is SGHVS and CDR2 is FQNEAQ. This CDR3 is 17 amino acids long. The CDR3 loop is CASSLGRRTLSYNEQFF. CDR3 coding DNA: TGTGCCAGCAGCTTAGGTAGGCGGACCCTATCCTACAATGAGCAGTTCTTC.

CDR3 sequence: CASSMLPGEAQPQHF. The CDR3 coding sequence is TGTGCCAGCAGCATGTTGCCAGGGGAGGCGCAGCCCCAGCATTTT. The rearrangement uses TRBV28 and TRBJ1-5; maybe TRBD1 (6 bases). CDR3 length: 15 residues. V lost 6 bases and J lost 7, with 19 bases in between. Looked up from germline, CDR1 is MDHEN and CDR2 is SYDVKM.

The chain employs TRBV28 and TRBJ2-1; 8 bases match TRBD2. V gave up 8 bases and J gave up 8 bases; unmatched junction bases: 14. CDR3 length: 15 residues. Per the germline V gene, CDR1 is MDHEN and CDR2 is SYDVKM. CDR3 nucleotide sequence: TGTGCCAGCGATGATTCGGCGGGAGGAGGTTATGAGCAGTTCTTC. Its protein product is CASDDSAGGGYEQFF. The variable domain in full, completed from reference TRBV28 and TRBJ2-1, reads DVKVTQSSRYLVKRTGEKVFLECVQDMDHENMFWYRQDPGLGLRLIYFSYDVKMKEKGDIPEGYSVSREKKERFSLILESASTNQTSMYLCASDDSAGGGYEQFFGPGTRLTVL.

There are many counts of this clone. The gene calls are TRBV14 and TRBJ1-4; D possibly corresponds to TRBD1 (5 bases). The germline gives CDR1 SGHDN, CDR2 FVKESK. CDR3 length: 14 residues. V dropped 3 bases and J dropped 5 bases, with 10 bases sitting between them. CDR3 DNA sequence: TGTGCCAGCAGCCACAGGGCCTCGAATGAAAAACTGTTTTTT. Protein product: CASSHRASNEKLFF.

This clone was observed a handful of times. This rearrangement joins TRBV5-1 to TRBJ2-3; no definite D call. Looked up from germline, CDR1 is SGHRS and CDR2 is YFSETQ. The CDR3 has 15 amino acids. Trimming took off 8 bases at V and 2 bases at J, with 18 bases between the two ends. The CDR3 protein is CASTESSAFTDTQYF. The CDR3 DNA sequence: TGCGCCAGTACCGAAAGCAGCGCATTCACAGATACGCAGTATTTT.

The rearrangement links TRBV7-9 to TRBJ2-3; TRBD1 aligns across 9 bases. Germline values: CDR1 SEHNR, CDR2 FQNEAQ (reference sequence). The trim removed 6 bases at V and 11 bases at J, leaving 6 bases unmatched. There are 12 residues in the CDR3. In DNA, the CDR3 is TGTGCCAGCAGTGCTCTGGGACAGGGGCAGTATTTT. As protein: CASSALGQGQYF.

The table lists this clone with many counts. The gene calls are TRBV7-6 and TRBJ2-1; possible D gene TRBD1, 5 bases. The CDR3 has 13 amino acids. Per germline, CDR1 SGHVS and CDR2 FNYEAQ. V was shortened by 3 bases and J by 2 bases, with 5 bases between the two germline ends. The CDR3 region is CASSLGPYNEQFF. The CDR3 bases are TGTGCCAGCAGCTTGGGGCCCTACAATGAGCAGTTCTTC.

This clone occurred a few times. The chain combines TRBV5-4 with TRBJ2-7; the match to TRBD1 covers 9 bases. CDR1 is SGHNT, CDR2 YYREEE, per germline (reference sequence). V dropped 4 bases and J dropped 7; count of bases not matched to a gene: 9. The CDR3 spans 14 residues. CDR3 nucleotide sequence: TGTGCCAGCAGCCAGGGACAGGGTGATAGGGAGCAGTACTTC. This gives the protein CASSQGQGDREQYF.

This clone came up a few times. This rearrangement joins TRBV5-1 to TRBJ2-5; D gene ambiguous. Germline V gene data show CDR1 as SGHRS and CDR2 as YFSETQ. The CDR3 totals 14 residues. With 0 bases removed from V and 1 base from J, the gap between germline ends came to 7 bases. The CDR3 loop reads CASSLVQSQETQYF. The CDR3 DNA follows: TGCGCCAGCAGCTTGGTCCAGAGCCAAGAGACCCAGTACTTC. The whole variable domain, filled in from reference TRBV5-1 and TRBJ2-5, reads KAGVTQTPRYLIKTRGQQVTLSCSPISGHRSVSWYQQTPGQGLQFLFEYFSETQRNKGNFPGRFSGRQFSNSRSEMNVSTLELGDSALYLCASSLVQSQETQYFGPGTRLLVL.

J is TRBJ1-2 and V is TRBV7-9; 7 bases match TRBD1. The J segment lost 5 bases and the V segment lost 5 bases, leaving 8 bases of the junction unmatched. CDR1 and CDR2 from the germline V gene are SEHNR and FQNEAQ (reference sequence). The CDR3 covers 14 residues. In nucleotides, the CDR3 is TGTGCCAGCAGCCCCACCGGGACAGATTATGGCTACACCTTC. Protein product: CASSPTGTDYGYTF.

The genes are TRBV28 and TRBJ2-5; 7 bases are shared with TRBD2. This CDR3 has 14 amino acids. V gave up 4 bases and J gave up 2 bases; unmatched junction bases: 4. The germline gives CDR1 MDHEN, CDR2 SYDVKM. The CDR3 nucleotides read TGTGCCAGCAGTTCGGGACTACCTCAAGAGACCCAGTACTTC. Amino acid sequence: CASSSGLPQETQYF.

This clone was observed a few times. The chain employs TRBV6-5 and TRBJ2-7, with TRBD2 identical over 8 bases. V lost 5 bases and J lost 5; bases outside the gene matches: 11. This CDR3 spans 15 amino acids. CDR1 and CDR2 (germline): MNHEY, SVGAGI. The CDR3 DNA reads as TGTGCCAGCAGTCGGAAAGCGGGAGCCAGGAACGAGCAGTACTTC. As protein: CASSRKAGARNEQYF.

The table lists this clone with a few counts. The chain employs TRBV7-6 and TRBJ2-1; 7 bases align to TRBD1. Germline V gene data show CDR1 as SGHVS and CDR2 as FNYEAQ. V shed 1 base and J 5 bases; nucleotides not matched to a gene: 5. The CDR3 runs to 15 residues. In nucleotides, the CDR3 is TGTGCCAGCAGCTTAGGGACAGGTCCCAACAATGAGCAGTTCTTC. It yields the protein CASSLGTGPNNEQFF.

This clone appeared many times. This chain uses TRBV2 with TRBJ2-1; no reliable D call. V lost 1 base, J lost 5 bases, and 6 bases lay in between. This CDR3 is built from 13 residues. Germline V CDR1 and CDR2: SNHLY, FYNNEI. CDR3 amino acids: CASSEGIDNEQFF. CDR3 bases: TGTGCCAGCAGTGAAGGTATTGACAATGAGCAGTTCTTC.

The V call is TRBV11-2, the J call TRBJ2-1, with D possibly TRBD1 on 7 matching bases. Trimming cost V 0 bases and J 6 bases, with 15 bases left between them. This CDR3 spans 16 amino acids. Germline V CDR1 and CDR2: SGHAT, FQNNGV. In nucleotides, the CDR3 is TGTGCCAGCAGCTTAGACTCAGGGGGGAGCCGCAATGAGCAGTTCTTC. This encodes CASSLDSGGSRNEQFF.

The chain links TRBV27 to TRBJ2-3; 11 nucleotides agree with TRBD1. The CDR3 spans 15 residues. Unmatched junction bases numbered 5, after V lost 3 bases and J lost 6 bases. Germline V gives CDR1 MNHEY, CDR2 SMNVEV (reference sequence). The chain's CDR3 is CASSFGQGALDTQYF. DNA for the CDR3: TGTGCCAGCAGTTTTGGACAGGGGGCTTTGGATACGCAGTATTTT.

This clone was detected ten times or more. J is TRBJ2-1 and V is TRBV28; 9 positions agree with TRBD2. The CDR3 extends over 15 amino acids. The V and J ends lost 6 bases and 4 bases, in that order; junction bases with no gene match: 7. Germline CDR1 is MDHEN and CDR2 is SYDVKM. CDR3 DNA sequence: TGTGCCAGCAGACAAGCGGGAGGCTCATACAATGAGCAGTTCTTC. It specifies CASRQAGGSYNEQFF.

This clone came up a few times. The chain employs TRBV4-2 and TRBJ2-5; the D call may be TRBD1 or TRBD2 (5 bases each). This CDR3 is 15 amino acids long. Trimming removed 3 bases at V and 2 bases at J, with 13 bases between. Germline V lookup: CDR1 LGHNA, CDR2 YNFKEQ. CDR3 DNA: TGTGCCAGCAGCCAGGCTAGTGGGGGACAAGAGACCCAGTACTTC. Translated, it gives CASSQASGGQETQYF.

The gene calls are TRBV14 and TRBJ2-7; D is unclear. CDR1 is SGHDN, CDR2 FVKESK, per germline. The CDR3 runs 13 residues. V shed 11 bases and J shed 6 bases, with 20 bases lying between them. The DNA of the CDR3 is TGTGCCTCGCAGCAGGTTAGGGCGTCCGAGCAGTACTTC. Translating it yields CASQQVRASEQYF.

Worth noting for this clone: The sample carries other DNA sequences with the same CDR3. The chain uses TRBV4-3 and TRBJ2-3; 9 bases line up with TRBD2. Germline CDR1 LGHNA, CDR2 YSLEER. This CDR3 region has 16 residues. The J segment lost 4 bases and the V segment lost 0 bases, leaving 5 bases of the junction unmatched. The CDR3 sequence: CASSQDLAGGADTQYF. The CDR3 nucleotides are TGCGCCAGCAGCCAAGATTTGGCGGGAGGGGCAGATACGCAGTATTTT.

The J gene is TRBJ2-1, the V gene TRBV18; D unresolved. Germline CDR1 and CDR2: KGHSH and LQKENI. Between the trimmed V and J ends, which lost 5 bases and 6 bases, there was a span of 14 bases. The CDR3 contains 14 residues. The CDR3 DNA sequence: TGTGCCAGCTCAAGCCGGGCCGATGGCAATGAGCAGTTCTTC. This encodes CASSSRADGNEQFF. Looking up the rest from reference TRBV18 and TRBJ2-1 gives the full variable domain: NAGVMQNPRHLVRRRGQEARLRCSPMKGHSHVYWYRQLPEEGLKFMVYLQKENIIDESGMPKERFSAEFPKEGPSILRIQQVVRGDSAAYFCASSSRADGNEQFFGPGTRLTVL.

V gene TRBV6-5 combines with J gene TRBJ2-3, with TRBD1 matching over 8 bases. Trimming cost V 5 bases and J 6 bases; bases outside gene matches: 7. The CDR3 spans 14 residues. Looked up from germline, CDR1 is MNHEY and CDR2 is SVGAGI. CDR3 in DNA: TGTGCCAGCAGTCGGACAGGGTACGGGGATACGCAGTATTTT. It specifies CASSRTGYGDTQYF.

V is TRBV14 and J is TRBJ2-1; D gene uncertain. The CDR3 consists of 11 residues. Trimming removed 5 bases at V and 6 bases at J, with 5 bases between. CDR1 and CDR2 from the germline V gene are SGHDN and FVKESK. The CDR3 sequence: CASSSRNEQFF. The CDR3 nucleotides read TGTGCCAGCAGCTCCCGCAATGAGCAGTTCTTC.

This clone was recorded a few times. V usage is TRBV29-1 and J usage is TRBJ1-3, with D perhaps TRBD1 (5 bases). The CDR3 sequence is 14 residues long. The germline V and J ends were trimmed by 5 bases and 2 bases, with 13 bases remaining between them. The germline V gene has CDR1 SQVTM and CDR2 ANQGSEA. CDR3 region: CSVSQAGTGNTIYF. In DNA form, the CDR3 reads TGCAGCGTTAGTCAAGCAGGGACTGGAAACACCATATATTTT.

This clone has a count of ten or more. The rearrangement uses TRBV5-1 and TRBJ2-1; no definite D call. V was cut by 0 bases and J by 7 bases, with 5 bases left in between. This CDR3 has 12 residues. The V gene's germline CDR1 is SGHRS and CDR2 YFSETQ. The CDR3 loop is CASSLAWNEQFF. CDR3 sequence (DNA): TGCGCCAGCAGCTTGGCCTGGAATGAGCAGTTCTTC.

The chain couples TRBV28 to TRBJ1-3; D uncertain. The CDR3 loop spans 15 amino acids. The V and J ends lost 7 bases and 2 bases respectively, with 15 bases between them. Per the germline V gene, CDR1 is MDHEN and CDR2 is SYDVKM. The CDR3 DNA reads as TGTGCCAGCAACAATGGCGGGAGTACTGGAAACACCATATATTTT. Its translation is CASNNGGSTGNTIYF.

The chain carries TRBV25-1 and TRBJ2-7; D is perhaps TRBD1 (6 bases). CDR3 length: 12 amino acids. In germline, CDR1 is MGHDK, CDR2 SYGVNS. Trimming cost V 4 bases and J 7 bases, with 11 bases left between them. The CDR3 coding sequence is TGTGCCAGCAGTGGAACAGGGTGGGAGCAGTACTTC. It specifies CASSGTGWEQYF.

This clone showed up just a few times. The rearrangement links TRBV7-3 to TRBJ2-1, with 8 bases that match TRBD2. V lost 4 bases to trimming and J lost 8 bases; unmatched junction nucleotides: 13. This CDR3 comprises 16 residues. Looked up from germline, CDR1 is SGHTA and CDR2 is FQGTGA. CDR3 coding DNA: TGTGCCAGCAGCTCACAAAGCGGGAGATTCTCCTATGAGCAGTTCTTC. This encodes CASSSQSGRFSYEQFF.